This T cell receptor beta chain was recorded in a study of blood T cell repertoires in COVID-19. Sequenced by immunoSEQ multiplex PCR; TCRdb stores in-frame clones only, minus some. This repertoire shows 200,000 or so clones, 84% found once; its top ten account for roughly a tenth. Germline lookup yields CDR1 SGHVS and CDR2 FNYEAQ. The CDR3 runs to 15 residues. J was trimmed by 2 bases and V by 5 bases; bases with no gene match: 5. Input material: peripheral blood. J is TRBJ1-3 and V is TRBV7-6; 8 bases are shared with TRBD1. This clonotype originated in an elderly woman with COVID-19, enrolled during active disease. The CDR3 coding sequence is TGTGCCAGCAGCGCGTCGACAGGGGCTGGAAACACCATATATTTT. This gives the protein CASSASTGAGNTIYF.